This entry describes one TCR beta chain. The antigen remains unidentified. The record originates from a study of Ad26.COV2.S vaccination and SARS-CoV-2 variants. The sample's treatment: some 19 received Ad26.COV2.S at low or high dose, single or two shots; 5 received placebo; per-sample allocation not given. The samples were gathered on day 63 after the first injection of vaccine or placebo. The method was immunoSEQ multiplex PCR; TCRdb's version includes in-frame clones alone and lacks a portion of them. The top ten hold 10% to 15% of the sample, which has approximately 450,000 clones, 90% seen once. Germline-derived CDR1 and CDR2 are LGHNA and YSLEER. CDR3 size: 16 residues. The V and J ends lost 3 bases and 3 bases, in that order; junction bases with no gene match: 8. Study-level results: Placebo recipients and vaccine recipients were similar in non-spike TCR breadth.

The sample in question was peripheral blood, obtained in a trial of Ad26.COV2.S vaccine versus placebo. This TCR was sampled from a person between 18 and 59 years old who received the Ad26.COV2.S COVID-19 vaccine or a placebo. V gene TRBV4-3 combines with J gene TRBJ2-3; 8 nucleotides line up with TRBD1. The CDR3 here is CASSQDGQGITDTQYF. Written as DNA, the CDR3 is TGCGCCAGCAGCCAGGACGGACAGGGTATTACAGATACGCAGTATTTT.